These 32 T cell receptor beta chains came from one sample sequenced in a study of blood T cells in healthy people across ages. Primers used in a second PCR of about 6 to 11 cycles were a sample-barcoded 5' primer and a J-beta primer mix. Via MiXCR, TCRdb re-called the 5' RACE reads, giving one row per CDR3 protein. The table has 890,000 or so distinct CDR3 sequences, 60% to 80% seen once; the top ten hold about 30%. Material: blood. The receptors shown here come from a man aged 25-45 years in good health.

The J gene is TRBJ2-3, the V gene TRBV24-1; 7 bases are shared with TRBD2. V was pared by 3 bases and J by 0 bases, with 8 bases of the junction left unmatched. The CDR3 has 17 residues. Germline V gives CDR1 KGHDR, CDR2 SFDVKD. The CDR3 loop is CATSDRGLVSSTDTQYF. The CDR3, as DNA: TGTGCCACCAGTGATCGAGGACTAGTCTCTAGCACAGATACGCAGTATTTT.

This clonotype occurred many times. The gene calls are TRBV29-1 and TRBJ1-5; no reliable D call. In germline, CDR1 is SQVTM, CDR2 ANQGSEA. Trimming pared 6 bases from V and 2 bases from J, leaving 17 bases between. This CDR3 comprises 15 residues. The CDR3 loop is CSVADGLLGNQPQHF. CDR3 in DNA: TGCAGCGTGGCGGACGGGCTGTTGGGCAATCAGCCCCAGCATTTT.

The rearrangement links TRBV4-3 to TRBJ2-7, with TRBD1 as a possible D gene (6 bases). The ends were cut back, 4 bases at V and 0 bases at J, with 16 bases in the middle. Germline V gene lookup returns CDR1 LGHNA and CDR2 YSLEER. The CDR3 consists of 16 residues. CDR3: CASSLSLGDTSYEQYF. CDR3 in DNA: TGCGCCAGCAGCCTTTCGCTTGGGGACACCTCCTACGAGCAGTACTTC.

This clonotype was counted many times. This chain uses TRBV20-1 with TRBJ2-1, with TRBD2 matching over 8 bases. The germline CDR1 and CDR2 sequences are DFQATT and SNEGSKA (reference sequence). The ends lost 3 bases at V and 5 bases at J; junction bases unmatched: 12. The CDR3 has 16 residues. This chain's CDR3 is CSASSSAGGWNNEQFF. CDR3 nucleotide sequence: TGCAGTGCTAGTTCTTCCGCGGGGGGCTGGAACAATGAGCAGTTCTTC.

The chain has TRBV6-6 and TRBJ2-7; D ambiguous. Trimming stripped 6 bases from V and 9 bases from J, with 9 bases between. The germline V gene has CDR1 MNHNY and CDR2 SVGAGI (reference sequence). CDR3 size: 10 residues. The CDR3 protein is CASRDGVQYF. CDR3 sequence (DNA): TGTGCCAGCAGGGACGGAGTGCAGTACTTC.

This clonotype was observed a handful of times. V gene TRBV4-1 combines with J gene TRBJ2-7; 8 positions match TRBD2. CDR1 MGHRA and CDR2 YSYEKL come from the germline V gene. The V gene end was trimmed by 1 base and the J gene end by 1 base; junction bases not matched to a gene: 3. This CDR3 contains 15 residues. The CDR3 loop is CASSQVAGGSYEQYF. The CDR3 DNA follows: TGCGCCAGCAGCCAAGTCGCGGGGGGATCCTACGAGCAGTACTTC.

The rearrangement joins TRBV20-1 to TRBJ2-5; 8 bases fit TRBD1. CDR3 length: 15 amino acids. Germline CDR1 DFQATT, CDR2 SNEGSKA (reference sequence). The trim removed 0 bases at V and 4 bases at J, leaving 7 bases unmatched. CDR3 DNA: TGCAGTGCTAGAGAACCTCGGACAGGGACAGAGACCCAGTACTTC. Amino acids: CSAREPRTGTETQYF.

There are a few counts of this clonotype. CDR3 in amino acids: CSVVGGGTYNEQFF. The CDR3 nucleotides are TGCAGCGTTGTAGGTGGGGGCACCTACAATGAGCAGTTCTTC. The V call is TRBV29-1, the J call TRBJ2-1; perhaps TRBD1 as D (6 bases). CDR3 length: 14 amino acids. Germline loops: CDR1 SQVTM, CDR2 ANQGSEA. The V end was cut by 4 bases, the J end by 2 bases, with 12 bases between.

The J gene is TRBJ2-5, the V gene TRBV21-1; whether TRBD1, the table's D call, matches the DNA was not checked. The J call is uncertain, as TRBJ2-7 better fits the DNA end. TRBV21-1 is given as a pseudogene. The CDR3 spans 14 residues. For the CDR3, the DNA is TGTGCCAGTCCAGCACCGGGACAGGGTTACGAGCAGTACTTC. Protein sequence: CASPAPGQGYEQYF.

The chain is built from TRBV28 and TRBJ1-1; D not certain. Trimming left V 1 base short and J 3 bases short, with 18 bases between. This CDR3 is built from 17 residues. The germline V gene encodes CDR1 MDHEN and CDR2 SYDVKM. The CDR3 region is CASSLSRFYPDDTEAFF. In DNA form, the CDR3 reads TGTGCCAGCAGTTTATCAAGGTTCTACCCGGATGACACTGAAGCTTTCTTT.

V gene TRBV5-1 combines with J gene TRBJ2-5, with TRBD2 matching 7 bases. V was pared by 6 bases and J by 2 bases, with 4 bases of the junction left unmatched. In germline, CDR1 is SGHRS, CDR2 YFSETQ. There are 13 residues in the CDR3. CDR3 amino acids: CASKNSGQETQYF. CDR3 sequence (DNA): TGCGCCAGCAAGAATAGCGGGCAAGAGACCCAGTACTTC.

The chain carries TRBV6-2 or TRBV6-3 and TRBJ2-5; 8 nucleotides agree with TRBD1. This CDR3 is 15 amino acids long. J lost 4 bases, V lost 7 bases, and 11 bases had no gene match. CDR1 and CDR2 from the germline V gene are MNHEY and SVGEGT. CDR3: CASNPTGTGRETQYF. The DNA of the CDR3 is TGTGCCAGCAATCCAACCGGGACAGGAAGAGAGACCCAGTACTTC.

V and J are TRBV4-2 and TRBJ1-6; 8 nucleotides line up with TRBD1. J gave up 7 bases and V 4 bases, and 15 bases lay outside the gene matches. This CDR3 spans 18 amino acids. Looked up from germline, CDR1 is LGHNA and CDR2 is YNFKEQ. CDR3 residues: CASSPPLDREGKNSPLHF. The DNA of the CDR3 is TGTGCCAGCAGCCCCCCCTTGGACAGGGAAGGAAAGAATTCACCCCTCCACTTT.

In nucleotides, the CDR3 is TGCGCCAGCAGCCAAGTACCGGGGGACATTTACGAGCAGTACTTC. Its protein product is CASSQVPGDIYEQYF. The chain recombines TRBV4-3 with TRBJ2-7; either TRBD1 or TRBD2 may supply D (6 bases each). This CDR3 has 15 amino acids. Germline-derived CDR1 and CDR2 are LGHNA and YSLEER. V was pared by 1 base and J by 4 bases, with 14 bases between.

As regards this clonotype: At one end, the junction sequence differs from germline, possibly due to a read error. J is TRBJ2-4 and V is TRBV3-1; D not certain. The J call may not be correct, given that the DNA end is closer to TRBJ2-7. The CDR3 loop spans 14 amino acids. Per germline, CDR1 LGHDT and CDR2 YNNKEL (reference sequence). CDR3 sequence: CAGSPGPSSYEQYF. CDR3 DNA sequence: TGTGCCGGCAGCCCTGGTCCTTCTTCCTACGAGCAGTACTTC.

This clonotype was seen a few times. This may arise from a read error, as a much more abundant clone is one base away. The chain has TRBV29-1 and TRBJ2-5, with D possibly TRBD2 on 5 matching bases. Looked up from germline, CDR1 is SQVTM and CDR2 is ANQGSEA. The CDR3 runs to 13 residues. V was shortened by 8 bases and J by 11 bases, with 24 bases between the two germline ends. The CDR3 bases are TGCAGCATACCTATTTCGGGATTCGGTGAGCAGTACTTC. Protein sequence: CSIPISGFGEQYF.

The chain uses TRBV20-1 and TRBJ1-2, with a tentative D call TRBD1 (5 bases). Per germline, CDR1 DFQATT and CDR2 SNEGSKA (reference sequence). Trimming pared 5 bases from V and 2 bases from J, leaving 12 bases between. The CDR3 contains 13 residues. CDR3 residues: CSAAGTTNYGYTF. CDR3 bases: TGCAGTGCTGCCGGGACTACCAACTATGGCTACACCTTC.

This clonotype was found a few times. The gene calls are TRBV29-1 and TRBJ2-1; D gene uncertain. The V and J ends lost 7 bases and 8 bases respectively, with 15 bases between them. Per the germline V gene, CDR1 is SQVTM and CDR2 is ANQGSEA. The CDR3 is made up of 12 amino acids. CDR3 DNA sequence: TGCAGCGCCCGACCGGGTGAGGATGAGCAGTTCTTC. This encodes CSARPGEDEQFF.

V usage is TRBV12-3 or TRBV12-4 and J usage is TRBJ2-1; no reliable D call. The DNA end is a closer match to TRBJ2-7, so the J assignment may be wrong. CDR3 size: 14 residues. DNA for the CDR3: TGTGCCAGCAGTTTATCCGGGTTTCGATACGAGCAGTACTTC. It yields the protein CASSLSGFRYEQYF.

This clonotype turned up a few times. DNA for the CDR3: TGCAGTGCTAGACTCGTGTCGGGGGCCCTATGGTATTCACCCCTCCACTTT. Translated: CSARLVSGALWYSPLHF. The J gene is TRBJ1-6, the V gene TRBV20-1, with D tentatively TRBD1 (6 bases). The CDR3 consists of 17 residues. Per the germline V gene, CDR1 is DFQATT and CDR2 is SNEGSKA (reference sequence). V lost 2 bases and J 8 bases, leaving 22 bases between the germline ends.

This rearrangement joins TRBV12-3 or TRBV12-4 to TRBJ2-7; 12 nucleotides align to TRBD2. CDR3 length equals 14 residues. Losses at the gene ends were 7 bases for V and 6 bases for J; bases not matched to a gene: 7. The CDR3 DNA is TGTGCCAGCACCCAACTAGCGGGAGGCCTCGAGCAGTACTTC. Protein product: CASTQLAGGLEQYF.

The chain links TRBV6-2 or TRBV6-3 to TRBJ2-4; D is unclear. Trimming shortened V by 2 bases and J by 10 bases, and 9 bases separated the two germline ends. This CDR3 region has 12 residues. Germline lookup yields CDR1 MNHEY and CDR2 SVGEGT. CDR3 in DNA: TGTGCCAGCAGTTACGGCGTTTATATTCAGTACTTC. It yields the protein CASSYGVYIQYF.

The V gene is TRBV7-3, the J gene TRBJ2-2, with D possibly matching TRBD1 (6 bases). Per germline, CDR1 SGHTA and CDR2 FQGTGA. The V gene lost 1 base and the J gene lost 6 bases, with 12 bases spanning the gap. The length of the CDR3 is 15 residues. CDR3 DNA: TGTGCCAGCAGCTTAAATCTAGGGGGAGCCGGGGAGCTGTTTTTT. The encoded protein is CASSLNLGGAGELFF.

J is TRBJ2-3 and V is TRBV2, with TRBD2 matching over 7 bases. There are 14 residues in the CDR3. Per the germline V gene, CDR1 is SNHLY and CDR2 is FYNNEI. Trimming cost V 5 bases and J 2 bases; bases outside gene matches: 4. The DNA of the CDR3 is TGTGCCAGCAGTCACGGGGGGAACACAGATACGCAGTATTTT. It codes for CASSHGGNTDTQYF.

V is TRBV29-1 and J is TRBJ2-1; D perhaps matches TRBD1 (6 bases). This CDR3 has 13 amino acids. CDR1 and CDR2 (germline): SQVTM, ANQGSEA. V lost 7 bases to trimming and J lost 9 bases, with 19 bases between them. In DNA, the CDR3 is TGCAGCGCCCTCGGACAGTCTTTGGGTGAGCAGTTCTTC. This sequence encodes CSALGQSLGEQFF.

This clonotype came up many times. This may arise from a read error, as a much more abundant clone is one base away. This chain joins TRBV4-3 and TRBJ2-5; maybe TRBD1 (5 bases). The CDR3 is 16 amino acids. Germline V gives CDR1 LGHNA, CDR2 YSLEER. V gave up 0 bases and J gave up 1 base, with 12 bases separating them. The CDR3 protein is CASSQDGASPQETQYF. The DNA of the CDR3 is TGCGCCAGCAGCCAAGATGGGGCAAGCCCCCAAGAGACCCAGTACTTC.

The chain couples TRBV7-9 to TRBJ2-5, with 7 positions matching TRBD1. J was trimmed by 10 bases and V by 4 bases; bases with no gene match: 12. Germline assignment: CDR1 SEHNR and CDR2 FQNEAQ (reference sequence). This CDR3 region has 14 residues. CDR3 DNA sequence: TGTGCCAGCAGCTCTAGGGGGCTCAACGAGGACCAGTACTTC. Protein product: CASSSRGLNEDQYF. The full variable domain, in which reference TRBV7-9 and TRBJ2-5 provide the parts outside the CDR3, is DTGVSQNPRHKITKRGQNVTFRCDPISEHNRLYWYRQTLGQGPEFLTYFQNEAQLEKSRLLSDRFSAERPKGSFSTLEIQRTEQGDSAMYLCASSSRGLNEDQYFGPGTRLLVL.

This clonotype was found once. DNA for the CDR3: TGTGCCAGCGGGGTGCAGGGCTTTCAGCCCCAGCATTTT. This translates into CASGVQGFQPQHF. V usage is TRBV2 and J usage is TRBJ1-5; the D gene is possibly TRBD1 (5 bases). Germline CDR1 reads SNHLY; CDR2 reads FYNNEI. This CDR3 contains 13 residues. Trimming removed 8 bases at V and 6 bases at J, with 14 bases between.

The sample holds a few counts of this clonotype. CDR3 bases: TGTGCCAGCCAAACAGGCAACGAGCAGTACTTC. Amino acids: CASQTGNEQYF. V usage is TRBV5-4 and J usage is TRBJ2-7, with D perhaps matching TRBD1 (5 bases). Trimming pared 7 bases from V and 5 bases from J, leaving 10 bases between. Germline CDR1 is SGHNT and CDR2 is YYREEE (reference sequence). The CDR3 is 11 amino acids.

There are a few counts of this clonotype. V usage is TRBV6-1 and J usage is TRBJ1-5; unclear D gene. The CDR3 is 16 amino acids. Trimming cost V 6 bases and J 3 bases, with 18 bases left between them. CDR1 is MNHNS, CDR2 SASEGT, per germline. DNA of the CDR3: TGTGCCAGCAGGGACCCTATGGTAGAGCCCAATCAGCCCCAGCATTTT. Translation: CASRDPMVEPNQPQHF.

This clonotype has a handful of counts. The gene calls are TRBV4-3 and TRBJ2-2; 7 nucleotides match TRBD2. The CDR3 is 15 residues long. Trimming took 1 base from V and 4 from J; bases not matched to a gene: 3. Germline values: CDR1 LGHNA, CDR2 YSLEER. The CDR3 spells CASSQVQRGTGELFF. The CDR3 DNA sequence: TGCGCCAGCAGCCAAGTTCAGCGGGGCACCGGGGAGCTGTTTTTT.

V usage is TRBV4-1 and J usage is TRBJ2-7; 7 bases are shared with TRBD1. CDR3 length: 16 residues. The J segment lost 7 bases and the V segment lost 0 bases, leaving 12 bases of the junction unmatched. Germline-derived CDR1 and CDR2 are MGHRA and YSYEKL. DNA of the CDR3: TGCGCCAGCAGCCAAGATAATGCATACGGACAGGAGGAGCAGTACTTC. It yields the protein CASSQDNAYGQEEQYF.